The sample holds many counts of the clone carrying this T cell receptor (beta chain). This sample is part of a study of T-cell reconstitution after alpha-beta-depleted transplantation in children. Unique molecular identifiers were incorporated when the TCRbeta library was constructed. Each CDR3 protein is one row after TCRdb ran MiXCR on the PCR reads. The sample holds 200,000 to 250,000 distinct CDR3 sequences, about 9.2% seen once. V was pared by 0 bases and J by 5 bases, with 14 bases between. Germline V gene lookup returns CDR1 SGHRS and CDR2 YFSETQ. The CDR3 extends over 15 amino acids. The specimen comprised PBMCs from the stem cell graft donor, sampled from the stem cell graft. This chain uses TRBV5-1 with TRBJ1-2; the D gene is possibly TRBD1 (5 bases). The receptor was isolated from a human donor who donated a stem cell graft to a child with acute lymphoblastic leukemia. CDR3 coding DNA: TGCGCCAGCAGCTTGGCCATTGGGGCGGATTATGGCTACACCTTC. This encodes CASSLAIGADYGYTF.